This T cell receptor beta chain derives from a study of response to subunit inactivated influenza vaccine. Via MiXCR, TCRdb re-called the RT-PCR reads, giving one row per CDR3 protein. The data show about half a million distinct CDR3 sequences, approximately 11% seen once. On this clonotype: The antigen is unknown.

CDR1 and CDR2 from the germline V gene are SGHTA and FQGTGA. Trimming cost V 0 bases and J 10 bases, with 13 bases left between them. The CDR3 has 14 amino acids. Study-level points and caveats: Every seasonal influenza vaccination brings in few new T cells, the authors suggested.

This clonotype was obtained from a middle-aged man who received an inactivated influenza vaccine. The V call is TRBV7-3, the J call TRBJ2-1; D is unresolved. The sequencing here drew on PBMCs from blood, taken 40 to 50 days after vaccination. Written as DNA, the CDR3 is TGTGCCAGCAGCTTAACGTCGCTCAGCGAGGAGCAGTTCTTC. This codes for CASSLTSLSEEQFF.